This paragraph reports one TCR beta chain. Construction of the TCRbeta library involved unique molecular identifiers. Using its own MiXCR run on the PCR reads, TCRdb lists one record per CDR3 protein. The data hold around 500,000 distinct CDR3 sequences, with around 12% observed a single time. Trimming pared 3 bases from V and 9 bases from J, leaving 18 bases between. Germline values: CDR1 DFQATT, CDR2 SNEGSKA (reference sequence). The CDR3 covers 14 residues. The data were taken from a study of T-cell reconstitution after alpha-beta-depleted transplantation in children. The chain is built from TRBV20-1 and TRBJ2-1; TRBD2 might be the D (5 bases). The sample consisted of PBMCs from the stem cell graft donor, taken from the stem cell graft. This sequence was found in a human donor who donated a stem cell graft to a child with combined immunodeficiency. CDR3: CSARGASTPGEQFF. CDR3 DNA: TGCAGTGCTAGGGGAGCTAGCACCCCCGGTGAGCAGTTCTTC.